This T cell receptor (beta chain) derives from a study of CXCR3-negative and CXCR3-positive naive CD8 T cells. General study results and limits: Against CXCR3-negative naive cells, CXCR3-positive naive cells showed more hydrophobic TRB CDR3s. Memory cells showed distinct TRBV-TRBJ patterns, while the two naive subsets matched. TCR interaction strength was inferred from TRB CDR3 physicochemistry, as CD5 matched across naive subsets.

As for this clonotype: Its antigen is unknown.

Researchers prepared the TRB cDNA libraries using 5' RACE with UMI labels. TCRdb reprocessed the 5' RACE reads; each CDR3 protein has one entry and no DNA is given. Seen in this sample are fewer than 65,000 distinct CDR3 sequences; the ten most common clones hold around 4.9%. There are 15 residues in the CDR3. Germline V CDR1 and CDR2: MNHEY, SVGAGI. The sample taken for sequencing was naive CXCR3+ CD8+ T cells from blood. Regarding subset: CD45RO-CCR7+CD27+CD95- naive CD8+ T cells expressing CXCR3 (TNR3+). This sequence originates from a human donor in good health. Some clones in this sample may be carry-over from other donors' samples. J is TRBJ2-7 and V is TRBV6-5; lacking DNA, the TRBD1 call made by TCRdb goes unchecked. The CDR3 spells CASSLGTGRSYEQYF.